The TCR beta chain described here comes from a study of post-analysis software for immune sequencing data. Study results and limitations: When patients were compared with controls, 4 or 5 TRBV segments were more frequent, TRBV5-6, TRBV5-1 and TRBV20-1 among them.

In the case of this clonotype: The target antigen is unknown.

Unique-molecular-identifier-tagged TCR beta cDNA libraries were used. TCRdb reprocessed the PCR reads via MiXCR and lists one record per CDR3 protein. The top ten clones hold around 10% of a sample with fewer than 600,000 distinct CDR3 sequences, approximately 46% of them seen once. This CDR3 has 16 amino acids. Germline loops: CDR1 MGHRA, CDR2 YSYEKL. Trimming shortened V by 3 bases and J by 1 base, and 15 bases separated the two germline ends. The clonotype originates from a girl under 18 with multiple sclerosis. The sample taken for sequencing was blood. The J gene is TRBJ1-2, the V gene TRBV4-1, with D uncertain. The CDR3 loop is CASSHGLLDGNYGYTF. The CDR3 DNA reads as TGCGCCAGCAGCCATGGACTTCTGGATGGTAACTATGGCTACACCTTC.